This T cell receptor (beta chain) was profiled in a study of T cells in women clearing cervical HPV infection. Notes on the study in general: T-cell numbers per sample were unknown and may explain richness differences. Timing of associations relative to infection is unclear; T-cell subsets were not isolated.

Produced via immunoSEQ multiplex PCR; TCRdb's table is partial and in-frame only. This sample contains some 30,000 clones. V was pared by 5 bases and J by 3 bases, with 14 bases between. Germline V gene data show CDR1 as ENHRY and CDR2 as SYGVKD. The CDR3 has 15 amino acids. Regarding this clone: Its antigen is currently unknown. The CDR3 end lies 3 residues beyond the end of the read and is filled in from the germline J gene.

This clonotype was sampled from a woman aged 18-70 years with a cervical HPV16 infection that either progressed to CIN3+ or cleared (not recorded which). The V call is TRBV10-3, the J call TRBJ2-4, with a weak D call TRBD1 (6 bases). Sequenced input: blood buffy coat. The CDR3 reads CAISPRTAHKNIQYF. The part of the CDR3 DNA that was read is TGTGCCATCAGTCCCAGGACAGCCCACAAAAACATT.